This TCR beta chain originates from a study of cytomegalovirus exposure and HLA in healthy donors. V trimming: 6 bases; J trimming: 7 bases; junction bases outside the gene matches: 7. The germline V gene has CDR1 MNHEY and CDR2 SMNVEV (reference sequence). The CDR3 runs to 14 residues. PCR was performed using 60 Vbeta and 13 Jbeta primers. TCRdb keeps only in-frame clones here, not all; method: immunoSEQ multiplex PCR. This sample has around 97,000 clones, with approximately 9% found just once. This clone was seen a handful of times. The rearrangement joins TRBV27 to TRBJ2-3; 10 nucleotides line up with TRBD2. The receptor comes from a man aged 50 to 60 in good health and CMV-seropositive. Sequencing was carried out using PBMCs. The CDR3 is CASSLAGVDNTQYF. The CDR3 DNA follows: TGTGCCAGCAGCCTAGCGGGAGTTGATAATACGCAGTATTTT.